This T cell receptor beta chain was sequenced for a study of blood T cell repertoires in COVID-19. The CDR3 is made up of 15 amino acids. Germline CDR1 and CDR2: MDHEN and SYDVKM. Trimming cost V 5 bases and J 1 base; bases outside gene matches: 5. Sequencing used immunoSEQ multiplex PCR; TCRdb keeps in-frame clones, though not all of them. The sample has roughly 200,000 clones, about 90% seen once. Individuals aged about 18 to 89 years were recruited from fewer than 30 US areas. The receptor was derived from a man aged 30-40 years who had recovered from COVID-19. The sequenced sample consisted of PBMCs or T cells enriched from blood (not recorded which). The chain is built from TRBV28 and TRBJ2-7; 10 bases map to TRBD2. The CDR3 DNA reads TGTGCCAGCAGTCAAACTAGCGGGGTATCCTACGAGCAGTACTTC. Protein: CASSQTSGVSYEQYF.